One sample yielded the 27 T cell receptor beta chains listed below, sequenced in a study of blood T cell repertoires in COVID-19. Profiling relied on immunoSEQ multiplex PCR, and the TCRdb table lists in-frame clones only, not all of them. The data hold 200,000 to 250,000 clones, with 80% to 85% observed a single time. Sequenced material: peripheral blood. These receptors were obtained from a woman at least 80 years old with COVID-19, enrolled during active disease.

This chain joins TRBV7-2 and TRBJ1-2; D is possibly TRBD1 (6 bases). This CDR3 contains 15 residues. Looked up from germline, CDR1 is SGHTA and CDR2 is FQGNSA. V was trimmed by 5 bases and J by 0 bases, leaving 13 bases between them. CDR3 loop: CASSPLGTTNYGYTF. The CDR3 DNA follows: TGTGCCAGCAGCCCCTTGGGGACAACTAACTATGGCTACACCTTC.

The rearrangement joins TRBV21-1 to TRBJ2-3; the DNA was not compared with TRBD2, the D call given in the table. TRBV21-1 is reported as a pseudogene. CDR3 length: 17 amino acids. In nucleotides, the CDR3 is TGTGCCAGCAGCAGGACTTCAGCGGGGCTATCCTTGTATACGCAGTATTTT. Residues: CASSRTSAGLSLYTQYF.

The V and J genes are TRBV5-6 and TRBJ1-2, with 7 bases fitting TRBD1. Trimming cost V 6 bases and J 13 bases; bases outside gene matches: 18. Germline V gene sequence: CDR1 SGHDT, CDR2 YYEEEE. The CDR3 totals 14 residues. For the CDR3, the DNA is TGTGCCAGCACCCGAATAATGGACAGGACCGGGGTCACCTTC. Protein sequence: CASTRIMDRTGVTF.

The CDR3 loop is CASWTSGRGSYNEQFF. In DNA, the CDR3 is TGTGCCAGCTGGACTAGCGGGAGGGGGTCCTACAATGAGCAGTTCTTC. The chain carries TRBV2 and TRBJ2-1; 15 nucleotides agree with TRBD2. This CDR3 has 16 amino acids. Germline CDR1 reads SNHLY; CDR2 reads FYNNEI. After removal of 8 bases from V and 1 base from J, the junction contained 3 bases not matched to a gene.

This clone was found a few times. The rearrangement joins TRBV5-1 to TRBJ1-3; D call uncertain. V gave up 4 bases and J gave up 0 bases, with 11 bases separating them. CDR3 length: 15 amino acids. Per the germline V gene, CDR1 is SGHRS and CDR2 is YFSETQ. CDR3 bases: TGCGCCAGCAGCCCTTCGGGAACCTCTGGAAACACCATATATTTT. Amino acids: CASSPSGTSGNTIYF.

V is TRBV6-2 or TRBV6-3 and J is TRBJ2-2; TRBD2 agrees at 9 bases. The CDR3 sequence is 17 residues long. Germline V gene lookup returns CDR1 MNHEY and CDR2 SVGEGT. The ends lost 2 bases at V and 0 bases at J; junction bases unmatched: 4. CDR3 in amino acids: CASSYGGGAPNTGELFF. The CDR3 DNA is TGTGCCAGCAGTTACGGCGGGGGGGCCCCGAACACCGGGGAGCTGTTTTTT.

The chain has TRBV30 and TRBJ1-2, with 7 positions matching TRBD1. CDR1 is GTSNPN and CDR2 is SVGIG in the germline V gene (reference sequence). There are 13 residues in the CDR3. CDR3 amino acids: CGGKDRDTGGYTF. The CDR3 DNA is TGTGGTGGGAAAGACAGGGATACGGGGGGCTACACCTTC.

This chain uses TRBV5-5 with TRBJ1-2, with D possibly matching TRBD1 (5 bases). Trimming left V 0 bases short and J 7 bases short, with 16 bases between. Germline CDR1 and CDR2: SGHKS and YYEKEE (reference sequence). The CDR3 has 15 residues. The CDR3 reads CASSLAQVLGGGYTF. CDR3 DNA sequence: TGTGCCAGCAGCTTGGCGCAGGTCCTCGGGGGTGGCTACACCTTC.

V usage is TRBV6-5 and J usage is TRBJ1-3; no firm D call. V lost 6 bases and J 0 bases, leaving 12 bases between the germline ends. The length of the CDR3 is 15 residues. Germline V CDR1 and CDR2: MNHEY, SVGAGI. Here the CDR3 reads CASRGSGHSGNTIYF. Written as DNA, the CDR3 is TGTGCCAGCAGAGGAAGCGGCCACTCTGGAAACACCATATATTTT.

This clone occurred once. The CDR3 reads CASSRDGAGLVQLEQFF. The CDR3 DNA reads TGCGCCAGCAGCCGGGACGGAGCGGGACTAGTACAATTAGAGCAGTTCTTC. The rearrangement joins TRBV4-3 to TRBJ2-1; 8 nucleotides match TRBD2. This CDR3 is 17 amino acids long. Germline V gives CDR1 LGHNA, CDR2 YSLEER. Trimming cost V 4 bases and J 10 bases; bases outside gene matches: 18.

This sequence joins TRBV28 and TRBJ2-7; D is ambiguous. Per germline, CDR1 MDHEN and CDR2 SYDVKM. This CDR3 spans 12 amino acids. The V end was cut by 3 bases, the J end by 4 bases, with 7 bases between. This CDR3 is CASSFPRYEQYF. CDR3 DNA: TGTGCCAGCAGTTTCCCCAGATACGAGCAGTACTTC.

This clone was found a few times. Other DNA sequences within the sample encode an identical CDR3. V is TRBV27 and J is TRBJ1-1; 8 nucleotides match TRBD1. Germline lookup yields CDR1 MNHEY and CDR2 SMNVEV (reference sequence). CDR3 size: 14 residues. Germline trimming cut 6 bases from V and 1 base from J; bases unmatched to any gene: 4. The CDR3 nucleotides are TGTGCCAGCAGCCGCGGACAGGGGAACACTGAAGCTTTCTTT. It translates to CASSRGQGNTEAFF.

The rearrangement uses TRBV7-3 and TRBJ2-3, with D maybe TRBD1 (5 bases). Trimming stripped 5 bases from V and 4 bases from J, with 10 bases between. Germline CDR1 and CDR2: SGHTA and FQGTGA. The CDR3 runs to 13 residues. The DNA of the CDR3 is TGTGCCAGCAGCCCTCAAGGGGCAGATACGCAGTATTTT. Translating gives CASSPQGADTQYF.

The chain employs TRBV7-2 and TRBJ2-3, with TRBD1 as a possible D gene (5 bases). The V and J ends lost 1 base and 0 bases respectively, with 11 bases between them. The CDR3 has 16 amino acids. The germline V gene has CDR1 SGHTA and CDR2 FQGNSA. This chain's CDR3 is CASSLGMGRSTDTQYF. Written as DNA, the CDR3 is TGTGCCAGCAGCTTAGGTATGGGGCGCAGCACAGATACGCAGTATTTT.

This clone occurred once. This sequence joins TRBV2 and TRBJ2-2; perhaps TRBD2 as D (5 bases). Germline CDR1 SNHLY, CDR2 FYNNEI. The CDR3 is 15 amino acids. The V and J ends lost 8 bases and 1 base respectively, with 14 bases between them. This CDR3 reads CASRGSRVNTGELFF. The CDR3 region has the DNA TGTGCCAGCCGAGGGAGTAGGGTGAACACCGGGGAGCTGTTTTTT.

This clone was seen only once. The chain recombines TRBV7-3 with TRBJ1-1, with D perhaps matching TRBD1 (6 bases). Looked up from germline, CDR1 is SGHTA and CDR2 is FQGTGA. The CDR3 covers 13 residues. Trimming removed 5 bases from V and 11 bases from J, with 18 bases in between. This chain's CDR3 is CASSVSQGMNAFF. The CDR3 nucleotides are TGTGCCAGCAGCGTATCACAGGGCATGAATGCTTTCTTT.

CDR3: CASSEGTGATNEKLFF. CDR3 nucleotide sequence: TGTGCCAGCAGTGAAGGGACGGGGGCAACTAATGAAAAACTGTTTTTT. The chain carries TRBV6-1 and TRBJ1-4; possible D gene TRBD1, 5 bases. V was trimmed by 1 base and J by 0 bases, leaving 9 bases between them. Per the germline V gene, CDR1 is MNHNS and CDR2 is SASEGT. This CDR3 has 16 amino acids.

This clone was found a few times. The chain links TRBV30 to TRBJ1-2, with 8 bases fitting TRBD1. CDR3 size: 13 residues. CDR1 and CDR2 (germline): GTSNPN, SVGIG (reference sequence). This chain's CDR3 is CAREGQGRSGYTF. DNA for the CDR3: TGTGCTAGGGAAGGACAGGGTCGTTCGGGCTACACCTTC. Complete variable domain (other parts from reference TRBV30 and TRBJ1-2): SQTIHQWPATLVQPVGSPLSLECTVEGTSNPNLYWYRQAAGRGLQLLFYSVGIGQISSEVPQNLSASRPQDRQFILSSKKLLLSDSGFYLCAREGQGRSGYTFGSGTRLTVV.

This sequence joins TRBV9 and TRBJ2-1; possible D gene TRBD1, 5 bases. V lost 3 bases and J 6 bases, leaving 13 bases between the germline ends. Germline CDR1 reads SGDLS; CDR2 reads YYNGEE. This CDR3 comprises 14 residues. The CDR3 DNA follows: TGTGCCAGCAGCGCAGGGCTTACCACCAATGAGCAGTTCTTC. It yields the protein CASSAGLTTNEQFF.

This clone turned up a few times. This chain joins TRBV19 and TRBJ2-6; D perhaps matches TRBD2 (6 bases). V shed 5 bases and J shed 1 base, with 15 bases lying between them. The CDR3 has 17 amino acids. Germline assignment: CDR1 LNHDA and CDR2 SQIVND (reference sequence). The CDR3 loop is CASSLPGGGSGANVLTF. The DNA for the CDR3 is TGTGCCAGTAGTCTACCGGGTGGGGGGTCTGGGGCCAACGTCCTGACTTTC.

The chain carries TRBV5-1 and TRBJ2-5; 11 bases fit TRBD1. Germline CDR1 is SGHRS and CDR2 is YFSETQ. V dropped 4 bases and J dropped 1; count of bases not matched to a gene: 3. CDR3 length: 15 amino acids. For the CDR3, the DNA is TGCGCCAGCAGCCCCGGACAGGGGGCCCAAGAGACCCAGTACTTC. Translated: CASSPGQGAQETQYF.

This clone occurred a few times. CDR3 coding DNA: TGTGCCTCCGGGGGGAGCAATCAGCCCCAGCATTTT. This sequence encodes CASGGSNQPQHF. This sequence joins TRBV10-3 and TRBJ1-5; tentative D call: TRBD1 (5 bases). V was shortened by 11 bases and J by 1 base, with 9 bases between the two germline ends. Germline V gene data show CDR1 as ENHRY and CDR2 as SYGVKD. This CDR3 has 12 residues.

CDR3 sequence (DNA): TGTGCCAGCAGCGCCGCCAACCTCGGACTAGCGGGCAAAGATACGCAGTATTTT. This sequence encodes CASSAANLGLAGKDTQYF. The chain employs TRBV9 and TRBJ2-3; 11 bases match TRBD2. The germline CDR1 and CDR2 sequences are SGDLS and YYNGEE. Unmatched junction bases numbered 14, after V lost 3 bases and J lost 5 bases. CDR3 size: 18 residues.

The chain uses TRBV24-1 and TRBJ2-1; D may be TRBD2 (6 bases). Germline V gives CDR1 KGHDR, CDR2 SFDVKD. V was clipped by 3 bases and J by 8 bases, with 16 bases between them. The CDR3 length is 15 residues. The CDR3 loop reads CATSDSGRDLYEQFF. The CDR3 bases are TGTGCCACCAGTGATAGCGGGCGGGACCTCTATGAGCAGTTCTTC.

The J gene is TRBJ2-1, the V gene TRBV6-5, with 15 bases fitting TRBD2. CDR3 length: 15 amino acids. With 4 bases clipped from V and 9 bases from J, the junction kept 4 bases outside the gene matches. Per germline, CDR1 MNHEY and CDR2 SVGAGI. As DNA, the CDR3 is TGTGCCAGCAGTTGGGGGACTAGCGGGAGGACTGAGCAGTTCTTC. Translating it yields CASSWGTSGRTEQFF.

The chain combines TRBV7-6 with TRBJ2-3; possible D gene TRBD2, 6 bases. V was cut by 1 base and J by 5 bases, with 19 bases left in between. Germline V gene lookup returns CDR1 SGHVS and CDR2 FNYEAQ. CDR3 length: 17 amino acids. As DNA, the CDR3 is TGTGCCAGCAGCTTAGTGGACCGCGGGATAGGTATAGATACGCAGTATTTT. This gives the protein CASSLVDRGIGIDTQYF.

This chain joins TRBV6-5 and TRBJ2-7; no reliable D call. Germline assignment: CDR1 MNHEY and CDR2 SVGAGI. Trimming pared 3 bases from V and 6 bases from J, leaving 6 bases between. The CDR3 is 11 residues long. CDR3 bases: TGTGCCAGCAGTTATTTCTCCGAGCAGTACTTC. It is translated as CASSYFSEQYF.